This TCR beta chain was sequenced for a study of blood T cell repertoires in COVID-19. Study in general: From T cells, B-cell-depleted T cells, or PBMCs came the material, which was cDNA or gDNA.

The CDR3 sequence is 16 residues long. Germline V gene data show CDR1 as KGHSH and CDR2 as LQKENI. V was trimmed by 3 bases and J by 6 bases, leaving 21 bases between them. How the authors handled the data: It was from reference gene primer amplification that nucleated cell counts were estimated. The repertoire was sequenced with immunoSEQ multiplex PCR; TCRdb's copy has only in-frame clones and lacks some. The DNA gave D and trimming, while V, J and clone size come from that table. Seen here are approximately 180,000 clones, around 85% observed once, and the top ten hold about a tenth. The chain employs TRBV18 and TRBJ2-7; D may be TRBD2 (6 bases). The sequencing sample was made of peripheral blood. The clonotype comes from a human donor with active or convalescent COVID-19. The donor label of this sample is uncertain. The CDR3 DNA sequence: TGTGCCAGCTCACCTCGAAAGGGTCCTAGCGAAAGCGAGCAGTACTTC. The encoded protein is CASSPRKGPSESEQYF.